This paragraph covers one T cell receptor beta chain sequence. Its antigen is unknown. The sample is drawn from a study of cytomegalovirus exposure and HLA in healthy donors. Across the whole study: Counted in an early data release were roughly 81 million unique TCRs from HLA-typed donors.

PCR involved 60 Vbeta and 13 Jbeta primers. Only in-frame clones appear in the TCRdb table, and some are missing; sequencing was by immunoSEQ multiplex PCR. The sample contains some 200,000 clones, just under 70% of which appear only once. Looked up from germline, CDR1 is SGHAT and CDR2 is FQNNGV. V was trimmed by 3 bases and J by 0 bases, leaving 5 bases between them. This CDR3 has 13 amino acids. Broader study findings: Researchers catalogued under 200 TCR beta chains as cytomegalovirus-associated. A link between a missense DCLRE1C variant and TCR beta V- and J-gene trimming emerged from a later analysis.

The sequenced sample consisted of PBMCs. This chain links TRBV11-2 with TRBJ1-1; D unresolved. The TCR comes from a man aged 40-55 years in good health and CMV-seropositive. CDR3: CASSLSMNTEAFF. The CDR3 nucleotides are TGTGCCAGCAGCTTGAGCATGAACACTGAAGCTTTCTTT.